This T cell receptor (beta chain) was sequenced during a study of response to subunit inactivated influenza vaccine. The CDR3 is made up of 13 amino acids. The germline V gene has CDR1 MGHRA and CDR2 YSYEKL. The junction had 3 bases not matched to a gene; V was cut back by 2 bases and J by 10 bases. As concerns this clonotype: Its cognate antigen is unknown.

MiXCR, applied by TCRdb to the RT-PCR reads, yields one record per CDR3 protein. The table shows around 760,000 distinct CDR3 sequences, with approximately 15% occurring only once. General study findings and limits: Each seasonal influenza vaccination recruits few new T cells, the authors suggested.

The clonotype originates from a middle-aged man who received an inactivated influenza vaccine. The gene calls are TRBV4-1 and TRBJ2-1; 9 positions agree with TRBD2. Sample: PBMCs from blood, taken 14 days before vaccination. The CDR3 loop reads CASSQSLAGEQFF. CDR3 DNA: TGCGCCAGCAGCCAATCTCTAGCGGGAGAGCAGTTCTTC.